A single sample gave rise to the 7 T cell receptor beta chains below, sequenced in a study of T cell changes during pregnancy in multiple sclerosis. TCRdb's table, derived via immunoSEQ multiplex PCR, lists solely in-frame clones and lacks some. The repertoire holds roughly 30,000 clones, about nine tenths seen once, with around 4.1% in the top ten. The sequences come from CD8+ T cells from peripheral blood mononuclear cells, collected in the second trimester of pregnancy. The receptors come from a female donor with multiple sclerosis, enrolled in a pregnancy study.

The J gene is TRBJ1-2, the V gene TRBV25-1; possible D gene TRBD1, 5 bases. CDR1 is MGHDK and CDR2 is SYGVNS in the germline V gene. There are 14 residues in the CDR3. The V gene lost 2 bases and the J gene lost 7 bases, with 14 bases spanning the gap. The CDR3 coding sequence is TGTGCCAGCAGTGAACCGGGGGAACTTGGTGGCTACACCTTC. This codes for CASSEPGELGGYTF.

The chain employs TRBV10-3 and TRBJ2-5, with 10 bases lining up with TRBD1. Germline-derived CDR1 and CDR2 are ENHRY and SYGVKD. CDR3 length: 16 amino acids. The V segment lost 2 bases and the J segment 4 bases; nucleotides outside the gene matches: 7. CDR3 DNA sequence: TGTGCCATCAGTGAGATGACAGGGGGCGTAGGAGAGACCCAGTACTTC. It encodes CAISEMTGGVGETQYF.

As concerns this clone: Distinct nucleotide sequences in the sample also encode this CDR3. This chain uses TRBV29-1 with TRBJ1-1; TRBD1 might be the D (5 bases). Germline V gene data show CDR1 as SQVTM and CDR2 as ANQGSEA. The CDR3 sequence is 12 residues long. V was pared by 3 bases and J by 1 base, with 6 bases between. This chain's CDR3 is CSVEDKNTEAFF. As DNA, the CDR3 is TGCAGCGTTGAGGACAAGAACACTGAAGCTTTCTTT.

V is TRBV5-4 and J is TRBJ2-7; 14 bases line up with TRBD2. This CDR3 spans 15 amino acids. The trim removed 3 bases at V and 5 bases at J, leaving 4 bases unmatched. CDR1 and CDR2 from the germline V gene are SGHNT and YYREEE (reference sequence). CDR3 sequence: CASSWGLAGVNEQYF. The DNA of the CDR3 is TGTGCCAGCAGCTGGGGACTAGCGGGAGTAAACGAGCAGTACTTC.

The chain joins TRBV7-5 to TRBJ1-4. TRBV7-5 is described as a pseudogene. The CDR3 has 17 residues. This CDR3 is CVRSLSSQTLGGEKLFF. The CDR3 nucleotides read TGTGTCAGAAGCTTATCATCTCAAACACTGGGGGGTGAAAAACTGTTTTTT.

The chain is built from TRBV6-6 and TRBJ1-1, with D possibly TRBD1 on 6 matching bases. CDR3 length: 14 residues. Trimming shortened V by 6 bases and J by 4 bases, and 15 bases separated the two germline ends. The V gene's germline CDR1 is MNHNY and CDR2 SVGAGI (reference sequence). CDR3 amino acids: CASSNYRVPTEAFF. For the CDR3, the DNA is TGTGCCAGCAGCAATTACAGGGTCCCCACTGAAGCTTTCTTT.

This CDR3 reads CASMGDLHKGGEYGYTF. CDR3 bases: TGTGCCAGCATGGGGGATCTTCATAAGGGAGGAGAGTATGGCTACACCTTC. The chain combines TRBV2 with TRBJ1-2; perhaps TRBD1 as D (5 bases). CDR1 is SNHLY and CDR2 is FYNNEI in the germline V gene. The CDR3 is made up of 17 amino acids. V was clipped by 7 bases and J by 5 bases, with 26 bases between them.